These T cell receptor beta chains were read from a single sample in a study of CD8+CD57+ T cells in acquired aplastic anemia. TCRdb independently ran MiXCR on the reads; one entry per CDR3 protein. The table has 250,000 to 350,000 distinct CDR3 sequences, 56% seen once. Sequencing was done on a sample of sorted CD4+, CD8+, or CD8+CD57+ T cells (not recorded which) from PBMCs. These receptor sequences come from a human donor with aplastic anemia. The CDR3 runs from the conserved cysteine through the conserved F or W. D genes are given only for firm matches. Not all rows give a size; the values are once, few, many and, for expanded clones, a class.

clone_size	d_call	j_call	v_call	cdr3_aa	cdr3_nt
NA	NA	TRBJ1-1	TRBV29-1	CSVDGGATEAFF	TGCAGCGTTGATGGAGGGGCCACTGAAGCTTTCTTT
NA	TRBD1	TRBJ1-2	TRBV9	CASSKGQGYGYTF	TGTGCCAGCAGCAAGGGACAGGGGTATGGCTACACCTTC
few	NA	TRBJ1-5	TRBV13	CASSEGVQPQHF	TGTGCCAGCAGCGAGGGGGTCCAGCCCCAGCATTTT
NA	NA	TRBJ2-5	TRBV20-1	CSAREYTGLPETQYF	TGCAGTGCTAGAGAATACACAGGGCTACCAGAGACCCAGTACTTC
few	TRBD1	TRBJ1-1	TRBV10-2	CASSERTGIGGNTEAFF	TGCGCCAGCAGTGAAAGGACAGGGATTGGGGGGAACACTGAAGCTTTCTTT
NA	NA	TRBJ1-5	TRBV19	CASRSSQNQPQHF	TGTGCCAGTAGGTCCTCGCAAAATCAGCCCCAGCATTTT
NA	TRBD2	TRBJ2-7	TRBV6-5	CASSYGGGAYEQYF	TGTGCCAGCAGTTACGGCGGGGGGGCCTACGAGCAGTACTTC
many	NA	TRBJ2-4	TRBV10-1	CASSGFKEGSRFIAKNIQYF	TGCGCCAGCAGTGGTTTTAAAGAGGGGTCCCGATTTATAGCCAAAAACATTCAGTACTTC
NA	TRBD2	TRBJ2-2	TRBV7-8	CASSLVRRTSGELFF	TGTGCCAGCAGCTTAGTGCGGCGGACTAGCGGGGAGCTGTTTTTT
many	TRBD1	TRBJ2-2	TRBV7-6	CASSQQGGNTGELFF	TGTGCCAGCAGCCAACAGGGGGGGAACACCGGGGAGCTGTTTTTT
few	NA	TRBJ2-7	TRBV5-1	CASSLATASYEQYF	TGCGCCAGCAGCTTGGCCACAGCCTCCTACGAGCAGTACTTC
NA	TRBD1	TRBJ2-1	TRBV7-9	CASSSMGTGLNEQFF	TGTGCCAGCAGCTCAATGGGGACAGGGCTCAATGAGCAGTTCTTC
NA	NA	TRBJ2-7	TRBV2	CASSQAPGRNYEQYF	TGTGCCAGCAGCCAAGCCCCGGGACGAAACTACGAGCAGTACTTC
many	TRBD2	TRBJ2-1	TRBV5-1	CASSLGANRLAGGLNNEQFF	TGCGCCAGCAGCTTGGGCGCAAATCGACTAGCGGGGGGGCTCAACAATGAGCAGTTCTTC
NA	NA	TRBJ1-6	TRBV5-6	CASSNSDNSPLHF	TGTGCCAGCTCCAACAGCGATAATTCACCCCTCCACTTT
NA	NA	TRBJ2-3	TRBV19	CASSMPSGAADTQYF	TGTGCCAGTAGTATGCCCTCGGGGGCAGCAGATACGCAGTATTTT
many	NA	TRBJ1-4	TRBV7-9	CASSPHGGQSNEKLFF	TGTGCCAGCAGCCCCCATGGTGGACAGAGTAATGAAAAACTGTTTTTT
NA	TRBD1	TRBJ2-3	TRBV7-6	CASSRDRVADTQYF	TGCGCCAGCAGCCGGGACAGGGTTGCAGATACGCAGTATTTT
once	NA	TRBJ1-1	TRBV10-3	CASQGSGAITEAFF	TGTGCCTCACAGGGATCAGGGGCCATTACTGAAGCTTTCTTT
NA	TRBD1	TRBJ2-7	TRBV20-1	CSARNDRVYEQYF	TGCAGTGCTAGGAATGACAGGGTTTACGAGCAGTACTTC
once	NA	TRBJ1-5	TRBV19	CASSSRRGPYQPQHF	TGTGCCAGTAGTAGTCGGAGAGGCCCTTATCAGCCCCAGCATTTT
many	TRBD2	TRBJ2-3	TRBV2	CASSVSGRFTDTQYF	TGTGCCAGCAGCGTTAGCGGGAGGTTCACAGATACGCAGTATTTT
once	NA	TRBJ2-2	TRBV10-2	CASSGGTTNTGELFF	TGCGCCAGCAGCGGGGGTACTACTAACACCGGGGAGCTGTTTTTT
many	NA	TRBJ1-2	TRBV12-3/TRBV12-4	CASSPGSTGGGYTF	TGTGCCAGCAGTCCGGGTTCAACCGGGGGTGGCTACACCTTC
once	NA	TRBJ2-1	TRBV25-1	CASSNSGEGYNEQFF	TGTGCCAGCAGCAATAGCGGAGAGGGCTACAATGAGCAGTTCTTC
NA	NA	TRBJ1-2	TRBV7-9	CASSLEAQGSYGYTF	TGTGCCAGCAGCTTAGAGGCACAGGGTTCCTATGGCTACACCTTC
once	NA	TRBJ2-7	TRBV11-2	CASTRLTVYEQYF	TGTGCCAGCACGCGACTAACTGTCTACGAGCAGTACTTC
NA	NA	TRBJ2-7	TRBV5-1	CASSGTRLYEQYF	TGCGCCAGCAGCGGGACCCGCCTATACGAGCAGTACTTC
NA	TRBD2	TRBJ2-5	TRBV7-4	CASRRTSGEETQYF	TGCGCCAGCAGAAGGACTAGCGGTGAAGAGACCCAGTACTTC
NA	NA	TRBJ1-2	TRBV25-1	CASSEYGTYGYTF	TGTGCCAGCAGTGAATATGGGACCTATGGCTACACCTTC
many	NA	TRBJ2-3	TRBV5-4	CASSLTRSTDTQYF	TGTGCCAGCAGCTTGACTAGAAGCACAGATACGCAGTATTTT
NA	TRBD2	TRBJ2-1	TRBV7-2	CASSSPLAGGYNEQFF	TGTGCCAGCAGCTCCCCTCTAGCGGGAGGCTACAATGAGCAGTTCTTC
NA	NA	TRBJ2-7	TRBV7-2	CASSGGGEQYF	TGTGCCAGCAGTGGAGGCGGCGAGCAGTACTTC
once	TRBD1	TRBJ2-4	TRBV6-1	CASSTGEWHIQYF	TGTGCCAGCAGTACAGGGGAGTGGCACATTCAGTACTTC
NA	TRBD2	TRBJ2-1	TRBV7-4	CASSSGSSGASSYNEQFF	TGTGCCAGCTCATCGGGGAGTAGCGGGGCTAGCTCCTACAATGAGCAGTTCTTC
many	NA	TRBJ1-2	TRBV27	CASSFAGVSSYGYTF	TGTGCCAGCAGTTTCGCAGGGGTCTCTAGCTATGGCTACACCTTC
NA	TRBD2	TRBJ2-5	TRBV20-1	CSATAGLAGEVETQYF	TGCAGTGCTACAGCGGGACTAGCGGGAGAGGTAGAGACCCAGTACTTC
few	TRBD1	TRBJ2-2	TRBV3-1	CASSQDRPGGATGELFF	TGTGCCAGCAGCCAAGATCGGCCAGGGGGCGCGACCGGGGAGCTGTTTTTT